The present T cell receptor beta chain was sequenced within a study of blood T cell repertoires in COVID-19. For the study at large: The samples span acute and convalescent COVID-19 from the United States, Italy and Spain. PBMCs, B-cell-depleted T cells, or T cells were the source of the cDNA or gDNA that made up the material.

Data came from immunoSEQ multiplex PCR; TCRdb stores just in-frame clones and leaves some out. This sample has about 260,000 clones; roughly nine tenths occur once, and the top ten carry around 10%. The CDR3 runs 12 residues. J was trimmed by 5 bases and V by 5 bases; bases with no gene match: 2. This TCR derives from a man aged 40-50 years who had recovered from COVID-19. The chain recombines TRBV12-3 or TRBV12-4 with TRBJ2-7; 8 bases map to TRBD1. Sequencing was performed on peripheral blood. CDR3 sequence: CASSLDRDEQYF. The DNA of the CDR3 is TGTGCCAGCAGTCTGGACAGGGACGAGCAGTACTTC.